The sample holds one count of the clone carrying this T cell receptor (beta chain). Antigen specificity is unknown. The donors formed part of the approximately 130-subject validation cohort, distinct from the roughly 730-subject first cohort. Profiling relied on immunoSEQ multiplex PCR, and the TCRdb table lists in-frame clones only, not all of them. This sample has 70,000 to 95,000 clones; over 85% occur once, and the top ten carry about 3.6%. The entry originates in a study of cytomegalovirus exposure and HLA in healthy donors. Study results and limitations: The study put some 160 TCR beta chains on its list as cytomegalovirus-associated. Subsequent analysis of the roughly 120 validation repertoires found a tendency for first-cohort TCR clusters to co-occur.

Sequencing was carried out using PBMCs. The receptor's source is a woman in her twenties or thirties in good health and CMV-seronegative.

The CDR3 spells CASRPNRVAVTEAFF. The CDR3 region has the DNA TGTGCCAGCAGACCCAACAGGGTGGCGGTCACTGAAGCTTTCTTT. The V and J genes are TRBV2 and TRBJ1-1; TRBD1 is a possible D gene (6 bases). Trimming pared 6 bases from V and 4 bases from J, leaving 18 bases between. CDR1 is SNHLY and CDR2 is FYNNEI in the germline V gene. The CDR3 is 15 residues long.